The clone carrying this TCR beta chain was detected a few times. This record belongs to a study of blood T cells in healthy people across ages. Trimming pared 2 bases from V and 2 bases from J, leaving 13 bases between. CDR1 is MNHEY and CDR2 is SVGEGT in the germline V gene. The CDR3 extends over 15 amino acids. Sample donors were healthy Caucasian individuals that came from Russia, aged 6 to 90. Alongside a J-beta primer mix, a sample-barcoded 5' primer served in a second PCR lasting 7 to 11 cycles. MiXCR, run by TCRdb on the 5' RACE reads, gives a single entry per CDR3 protein. The table records about 1.5 million distinct CDR3 sequences, under 55% of them present only once.

This clonotype originated in a woman aged 18 to 35 in good health. The genes are TRBV6-2 or TRBV6-3 and TRBJ2-7; D unclear. The sample comprised blood. This CDR3 is CASSYIVGPTYEQYF. DNA of the CDR3: TGTGCCAGCAGTTACATTGTAGGGCCAACCTACGAGCAGTACTTC.